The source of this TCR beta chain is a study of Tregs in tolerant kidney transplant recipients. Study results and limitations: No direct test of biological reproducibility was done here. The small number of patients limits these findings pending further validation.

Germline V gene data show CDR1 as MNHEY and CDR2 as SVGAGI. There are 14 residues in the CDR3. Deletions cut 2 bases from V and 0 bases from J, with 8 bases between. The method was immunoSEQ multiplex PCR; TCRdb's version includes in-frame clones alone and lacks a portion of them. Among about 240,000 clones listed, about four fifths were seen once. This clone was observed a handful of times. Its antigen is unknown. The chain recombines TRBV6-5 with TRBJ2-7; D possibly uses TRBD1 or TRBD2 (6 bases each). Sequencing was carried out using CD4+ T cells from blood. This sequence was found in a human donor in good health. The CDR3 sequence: CASSYRGASYEQYF. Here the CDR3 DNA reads TGTGCCAGCAGTTACAGGGGGGCCTCCTACGAGCAGTACTTC.